These 9 T cell receptor beta chains came from one sample sequenced in a study of shared clonotypes between healthy human individuals. Repertoires were generated with immunoSEQ multiplex PCR, while TCRdb's copy carries only in-frame clones and drops some. The sample has about 490,000 clones; approximately 79% are singletons. The specimen sequenced was PBMCs. The receptor source for this set is a woman aged 40 to 50 in good health. Some clones in this sample may be carry-over from other donors' samples.

This chain links TRBV7-9 with TRBJ2-1; TRBD2 aligns across 9 bases. V was clipped by 5 bases and J by 5 bases; unmatched bases: 10. Germline V gives CDR1 SEHNR, CDR2 FQNEAQ (reference sequence). This CDR3 spans 16 amino acids. For the CDR3, the DNA is TGTGCCAGCAGCCCTTCTTGGCCTAGCGGGAACAATGAGCAGTTCTTC. Its protein is CASSPSWPSGNNEQFF.

This chain uses TRBV7-2 with TRBJ2-7; tentative D call: TRBD1 (6 bases). The CDR3 consists of 15 residues. Trimming removed 6 bases at V and 6 bases at J, with 21 bases between. Per germline, CDR1 SGHTA and CDR2 FQGNSA. DNA of the CDR3: TGTGCCAGCAGGCCCAGACAGGCCCCCGTTGCCGAGCAGTACTTC. Translation gives CASRPRQAPVAEQYF.

This chain uses TRBV10-3 with TRBJ1-5; 9 positions agree with TRBD1. The CDR3 is made up of 14 amino acids. V was pared by 2 bases and J by 6 bases, with 2 bases of the junction left unmatched. Germline-derived CDR1 and CDR2 are ENHRY and SYGVKD. The DNA of the CDR3 is TGTGCCATCAGTGAGGGGACAGGGATTCAGCCCCAGCATTTT. It is translated as CAISEGTGIQPQHF.

This sequence joins TRBV28 and TRBJ1-2, with D tentatively TRBD1 (6 bases). The CDR3 sequence is 16 residues long. The V and J ends lost 7 bases and 3 bases respectively, with 21 bases between them. Germline V gene sequence: CDR1 MDHEN, CDR2 SYDVKM. The CDR3 DNA reads as TGTGCCAGCAACCGGGCCATAAAGGGACACCACTATGGCTACACCTTC. Its translation is CASNRAIKGHHYGYTF.

The rearrangement uses TRBV7-2 and TRBJ1-4; unclear D gene. The CDR3 loop spans 14 amino acids. Germline V gene sequence: CDR1 SGHTA, CDR2 FQGNSA. V shed 1 base and J shed 8 bases, with 11 bases lying between them. DNA of the CDR3: TGTGCCAGCAGCTTAGATCCAGGATCCGAAAAACTGTTTTTT. This codes for CASSLDPGSEKLFF.

The rearrangement links TRBV11-2 to TRBJ2-1; TRBD1 is a possible D gene (5 bases). With 5 bases removed from V and 7 bases from J, the gap between germline ends came to 18 bases. The germline V gene has CDR1 SGHAT and CDR2 FQNNGV. There are 15 residues in the CDR3. Here the CDR3 DNA reads TGTGCCAGCAGCGCACCAGGGTGGGCTGTGAATGAGCAGTTCTTC. The encoded protein is CASSAPGWAVNEQFF.

The gene calls are TRBV10-2 and TRBJ2-1; the match to TRBD2 covers 9 bases. The CDR3 is 16 amino acids. From germline, CDR1 is WSHSY and CDR2 SAAADI. V lost 8 bases to trimming and J lost 6 bases; unmatched junction nucleotides: 14. The CDR3 nucleotides read TGCGCCAGCGGCGTAGCGGGAGCTATCGGTAGCAATGAGCAGTTCTTC. It yields the protein CASGVAGAIGSNEQFF.

Here the CDR3 reads CASRRDRVEEQYF. The CDR3 DNA follows: TGTGCCAGTCGTCGGGACAGGGTAGAGGAGCAGTACTTC. V is TRBV6-5 and J is TRBJ2-7; 9 nucleotides align to TRBD1. V dropped 9 bases and J dropped 7; count of bases not matched to a gene: 10. Germline assignment: CDR1 MNHEY and CDR2 SVGAGI. The CDR3 is made up of 13 amino acids.

The CDR3 nucleotides read TGCAGCGTTTCCTCGGGACAGGGCTTTGAAAAACTGTTTTTT. Translated: CSVSSGQGFEKLFF. The chain links TRBV29-1 to TRBJ1-4; 9 bases map to TRBD1. The V segment lost 5 bases and the J segment 7 bases; nucleotides outside the gene matches: 8. Per germline, CDR1 SQVTM and CDR2 ANQGSEA. The CDR3 length is 14 residues.